These 30 T cell receptor beta chains originate from one sample sequenced in a study of blood T cell repertoires in COVID-19. Profiled with immunoSEQ multiplex PCR; TCRdb holds only in-frame clones, not every one. The sample has about 150,000 clones, approximately 82% seen once; the top ten hold more than 7.5%. Sample: peripheral blood. These receptors came from a woman in her fifties or sixties with acute or convalescent COVID-19.

The chain is built from TRBV5-6 and TRBJ1-6; possible D gene TRBD1, 5 bases. The length of the CDR3 is 14 residues. Trimming removed 5 bases at V and 7 bases at J, with 13 bases between. CDR1 SGHDT and CDR2 YYEEEE come from the germline V gene. DNA of the CDR3: TGTGCCAGCAGTTTCGCACAGGAGAATTCACCCCTCCACTTT. It specifies CASSFAQENSPLHF.

This chain joins TRBV15 and TRBJ2-7, with 12 bases aligning to TRBD2. V lost 5 bases to trimming and J lost 5 bases; unmatched junction nucleotides: 13. Germline CDR1 reads LNHNV; CDR2 reads YYDKDF (reference sequence). The CDR3 spans 17 residues. DNA of the CDR3: TGTGCCACCAGCCGATACTCTAGCGGGAGGGCCTTCCACGAGCAGTACTTC. Encoded protein: CATSRYSSGRAFHEQYF. Full variable domain (outside the CDR3, taken from reference TRBV15 and TRBJ2-7): DAMVIQNPRYQVTQFGKPVTLSCSQTLNHNVMYWYQQKSSQAPKLLFHYYDKDFNNEADTPDNFQSRRPNTSFCFLDIRSPGLGDTAMYLCATSRYSSGRAFHEQYFGPGTRLTVT.

The chain recombines TRBV9 with TRBJ2-7, with 7 bases matching TRBD1. With 3 bases clipped from V and 2 bases from J, the junction kept 5 bases outside the gene matches. This CDR3 region has 14 residues. Looked up from germline, CDR1 is SGDLS and CDR2 is YYNGEE. The CDR3 region has the DNA TGTGCCAGCAGCGAACAGGGGCTCCCCTACGAGCAGTACTTC. Amino acid sequence: CASSEQGLPYEQYF.

The chain is built from TRBV3-1 (or the pseudogene TRBV3-2) and TRBJ2-5; tentatively, D is TRBD2 (5 bases). The germline V and J ends were trimmed by 3 bases and 2 bases, with 19 bases remaining between them. There are 17 residues in the CDR3. Germline-derived CDR1 and CDR2 are LGHDT and YNNKEL (reference sequence). The CDR3 DNA is TGTGCCAGCAGCCATGGGTGCCTTACGAGGGATCAAGAGACCCAGTACTTC. Its protein product is CASSHGCLTRDQETQYF.

The chain joins TRBV7-3 to TRBJ2-2; 8 nucleotides line up with TRBD2. The junction had 7 bases not matched to a gene; V was cut back by 5 bases and J by 5 bases. Germline V lookup: CDR1 SGHTA, CDR2 FQGTGA. The CDR3 is 15 amino acids. The CDR3 nucleotides are TGTGCCAGCAGCCCTGCGGGGGGCCTGACCGGGGAGCTGTTTTTT. Translating it yields CASSPAGGLTGELFF.

A few counts support this clone. The chain employs TRBV6-5 and TRBJ2-7; TRBD2 is a possible D gene (6 bases). The V gene's germline CDR1 is MNHEY and CDR2 SVGAGI. The CDR3 totals 13 residues. V was pared by 4 bases and J by 4 bases, with 11 bases between. CDR3 coding DNA: TGTGCCAGCAGTTGGGGGACTGGGTACGAGCAGTACTTC. It translates to CASSWGTGYEQYF.

This clone was counted only a few times. V is TRBV6-5 and J is TRBJ2-7, with 10 nucleotides matching TRBD2. The CDR3 consists of 16 residues. Per germline, CDR1 MNHEY and CDR2 SVGAGI. Trimming removed 2 bases from V and 0 bases from J; junction bases left unmatched: 4. The CDR3: CASSYDSSGSSYEQYF. The CDR3 DNA is TGTGCCAGCAGTTACGATTCTAGCGGGAGCTCCTACGAGCAGTACTTC.

This chain links TRBV7-6 with TRBJ1-3; no clear D gene. The CDR3 is 17 amino acids. CDR1 and CDR2 (germline): SGHVS, FNYEAQ. The V and J ends lost 5 bases and 0 bases respectively, with 17 bases between them. The CDR3 is CASSPVPAAYSGNTIYF. As DNA, the CDR3 is TGTGCCAGCAGCCCCGTTCCGGCGGCTTACTCTGGAAACACCATATATTTT.

The V and J genes are TRBV5-4 and TRBJ2-5; 8 bases line up with TRBD1. The CDR3 contains 15 residues. Germline V CDR1 and CDR2: SGHNT, YYREEE (reference sequence). J lost 2 bases, V lost 4 bases, and 7 bases had no gene match. CDR3 nucleotide sequence: TGTGCCAGCAGCAGCAACAGGGGGAATCAAGAGACCCAGTACTTC. This encodes CASSSNRGNQETQYF.

This CDR3 reads CASSPTRGHLDIQYF. The CDR3 region has the DNA TGTGCCAGCAGCCCTACGAGGGGGCATCTGGACATTCAGTACTTC. The chain links TRBV7-2 to TRBJ2-4; 7 bases match TRBD1. This CDR3 comprises 15 residues. From germline, CDR1 is SGHTA and CDR2 FQGNSA. The ends lost 5 bases at V and 8 bases at J; junction bases unmatched: 12.

The J gene is TRBJ2-5, the V gene TRBV6-4; 12 nucleotides agree with TRBD2. Looked up from germline, CDR1 is MRHNA and CDR2 is SNTAGT. Trimming cost V 3 bases and J 3 bases; bases outside gene matches: 2. The CDR3 has 15 amino acids. The CDR3 spells CASSELAGGKETQYF. For the CDR3, the DNA is TGTGCCAGCAGTGAACTAGCGGGGGGAAAAGAGACCCAGTACTTC.

The chain carries TRBV6-5 and TRBJ1-1, with D tentatively TRBD1 (5 bases). CDR3 length equals 14 residues. CDR1 is MNHEY and CDR2 is SVGAGI in the germline V gene. Trimming took off 2 bases at V and 6 bases at J, with 13 bases between the two ends. The CDR3 sequence: CASSYTLQGPEAFF. The CDR3 nucleotides read TGTGCCAGCAGTTACACACTTCAGGGCCCTGAAGCTTTCTTT.

This chain connects TRBV28 to TRBJ1-5, with 8 bases aligning to TRBD1. V shed 3 bases and J 0 bases; nucleotides not matched to a gene: 7. From germline, CDR1 is MDHEN and CDR2 SYDVKM. This CDR3 has 17 residues. The CDR3 nucleotides are TGTGCCAGCAGTTTCCCAGGGGGCGGCCGTAGCAATCAGCCCCAGCATTTT. As protein: CASSFPGGGRSNQPQHF.

The chain combines TRBV6-4 with TRBJ2-7; the D gene is possibly TRBD2 (7 bases). The V end lost 11 bases, the J end lost 6 bases, and 17 bases lay between the germline ends. Germline CDR1 is MRHNA and CDR2 is SNTAGT. The CDR3 sequence is 12 residues long. For the CDR3, the DNA is TGTGCCCGGGGGTTGGGGGGGCGCGAGCAGTACTTC. Translating it yields CARGLGGREQYF.

The V and J genes are TRBV6-5 and TRBJ1-6, with 10 bases matching TRBD1. The CDR3 totals 14 residues. Germline V lookup: CDR1 MNHEY, CDR2 SVGAGI. V dropped 6 bases and J dropped 10; count of bases not matched to a gene: 6. As DNA, the CDR3 is TGTGCCAGCAGACGGGACAGGGGAGAATCACCCCTCCACTTT. It encodes CASRRDRGESPLHF.

This clone has a handful of counts. The V call is TRBV30, the J call TRBJ2-3, with a tentative D call TRBD1 (5 bases). The CDR3 covers 18 residues. In germline, CDR1 is GTSNPN, CDR2 SVGIG (reference sequence). V was trimmed by 3 bases and J by 3 bases, leaving 25 bases between them. CDR3 loop: CAWRGVPTRTSSTDTQYF. DNA of the CDR3: TGTGCCTGGAGAGGGGTCCCCACACGGACCAGCAGTACAGATACGCAGTATTTT.

This clone was observed once. This chain uses TRBV6-5 with TRBJ1-2; the match to TRBD1 covers 7 bases. The trim removed 8 bases at V and 7 bases at J, leaving 10 bases unmatched. In germline, CDR1 is MNHEY, CDR2 SVGAGI. The CDR3 length is 13 residues. Here the CDR3 reads CASVGQMASGYTF. In DNA, the CDR3 is TGTGCCAGCGTGGGACAGATGGCTAGTGGCTACACCTTC.

This clone was counted at least ten times. The chain has TRBV27 and TRBJ2-1; TRBD2 agrees at 8 bases. V was pared by 6 bases and J by 5 bases, with 6 bases of the junction left unmatched. The CDR3 runs to 14 residues. Germline lookup yields CDR1 MNHEY and CDR2 SMNVEV (reference sequence). The CDR3 region has the DNA TGTGCCAGCAGGACCGGGGGGGTAAACAATGAGCAGTTCTTC. It encodes CASRTGGVNNEQFF.

CDR3 in amino acids: CASTGRATSGKNTQYF. The CDR3 nucleotides read TGTGCCAGCACCGGAAGGGCGACTAGCGGGAAGAATACGCAGTATTTT. The gene calls are TRBV11-2 and TRBJ2-3; 11 bases map to TRBD2. The ends lost 7 bases at V and 7 bases at J; junction bases unmatched: 13. Looked up from germline, CDR1 is SGHAT and CDR2 is FQNNGV. The CDR3 spans 16 residues.

The rearrangement links TRBV18 to TRBJ1-1; D remains ambiguous. Germline V gene data show CDR1 as KGHSH and CDR2 as LQKENI. CDR3 size: 14 residues. The V end was cut by 2 bases, the J end by 0 bases, with 7 bases between. Written as DNA, the CDR3 is TGTGCCAGCTCACCATCCAGTTTGAACACTGAAGCTTTCTTT. Translating gives CASSPSSLNTEAFF.

The chain carries TRBV6-2 or TRBV6-3 and TRBJ2-7; 10 nucleotides match TRBD2. The CDR3 sequence is 15 residues long. Germline CDR1 and CDR2: MNHEY and SVGEGT. Trimming removed 6 bases from V and 1 base from J; junction bases left unmatched: 6. The CDR3 bases are TGTGCCAGCAGCTATACGACTAGCGGGTCCTACGAGCAGTACTTC. Translated: CASSYTTSGSYEQYF.

The table lists this clone with a count of one. This chain joins TRBV4-2 and TRBJ2-7, with TRBD1 as a possible D gene (5 bases). The CDR3 loop spans 14 amino acids. CDR1 is LGHNA, CDR2 YNFKEQ, per germline. V gave up 0 bases and J gave up 1 base, with 7 bases separating them. The DNA for the CDR3 is TGTGCCAGCAGCCAAGATAGGGGTTCCTACGAGCAGTACTTC. The encoded protein is CASSQDRGSYEQYF.

The chain uses TRBV6-2 or TRBV6-3 and TRBJ1-6, with TRBD1 identical over 7 bases. The CDR3 length is 15 residues. The ends lost 2 bases at V and 10 bases at J; junction bases unmatched: 8. The germline gives CDR1 MNHEY, CDR2 SVGEGT. The DNA for the CDR3 is TGTGCCAGCAGTTACGGGCAGGGGGTGAGATCACCCCTCCACTTT. This encodes CASSYGQGVRSPLHF.

V usage is TRBV11-2 and J usage is TRBJ1-2; a weak D match, TRBD1 (5 bases). This CDR3 has 15 residues. In germline, CDR1 is SGHAT, CDR2 FQNNGV. Trimming stripped 2 bases from V and 3 bases from J, with 13 bases between. The CDR3, as DNA: TGTGCCAGCAGCTTACAGGTTGACAGTCACTATGGCTACACCTTC. Its translation: CASSLQVDSHYGYTF.

The chain uses TRBV5-6 and TRBJ2-3; 7 nucleotides align to TRBD2. Germline V gene sequence: CDR1 SGHDT, CDR2 YYEEEE. J lost 2 bases, V lost 9 bases, and 12 bases had no gene match. CDR3 length equals 15 residues. This chain's CDR3 is CATRLGGGFTDTQYF. The CDR3 region has the DNA TGTGCCACCAGGCTAGGCGGGGGATTCACAGATACGCAGTATTTT.

In DNA, the CDR3 is TGCAGCGCCACGGTGGGGACTAGCGGGGACGAGCAGTACTTC. Protein product: CSATVGTSGDEQYF. V usage is TRBV29-1 and J usage is TRBJ2-7; 13 bases map to TRBD2. The V segment lost 7 bases and the J segment 5 bases; nucleotides outside the gene matches: 8. The germline CDR1 and CDR2 sequences are SQVTM and ANQGSEA. The CDR3 runs 14 residues.

The chain joins TRBV27 to TRBJ2-4; TRBD1 matches at 9 bases. Germline values: CDR1 MNHEY, CDR2 SMNVEV (reference sequence). This CDR3 contains 16 residues. V shed 4 bases and J 5 bases; nucleotides not matched to a gene: 9. The CDR3 reads CASSSLGQGSQNIQYF. In DNA, the CDR3 is TGTGCCAGCAGTTCACTGGGACAGGGAAGCCAAAACATTCAGTACTTC.

The gene calls are TRBV4-3 and TRBJ2-3, with TRBD1 identical over 10 bases. J was trimmed by 9 bases and V by 3 bases; bases with no gene match: 12. Germline CDR1 is LGHNA and CDR2 is YSLEER. The CDR3 contains 16 residues. The DNA of the CDR3 is TGCGCCAGCAGCCAGACCTCCGGGACAGGGGCCGACACGCAGTATTTT. It yields the protein CASSQTSGTGADTQYF.

This clone turned up a few times. The J gene is TRBJ1-4, the V gene TRBV7-2; 10 bases are shared with TRBD1. J was trimmed by 4 bases and V by 5 bases; bases with no gene match: 7. The germline CDR1 and CDR2 sequences are SGHTA and FQGNSA. The length of the CDR3 is 16 residues. The CDR3 loop reads CASSPLGTGVNEKLFF. The CDR3 coding sequence is TGTGCCAGCAGCCCACTAGGGACAGGGGTTAATGAAAAACTGTTTTTT. Together with reference TRBV7-2 and TRBJ1-4, the CDR3 gives the full variable domain: GAGVSQSPSNKVTEKGKDVELRCDPISGHTALYWYRQSLGQGLEFLIYFQGNSAPDKSGLPSDRFSAERTGGSVSTLTIQRTQQEDSAVYLCASSPLGTGVNEKLFFGSGTQLSVL.

CDR3 in amino acids: CASSERGGWLGYTF. The CDR3 DNA reads as TGTGCCAGCAGCGAACGCGGGGGCTGGCTTGGCTACACCTTC. The J gene is TRBJ1-2, the V gene TRBV2; TRBD1 might be the D (6 bases). This CDR3 is 14 amino acids long. Germline CDR1 SNHLY, CDR2 FYNNEI. V was cut by 6 bases and J by 7 bases, with 18 bases left in between.